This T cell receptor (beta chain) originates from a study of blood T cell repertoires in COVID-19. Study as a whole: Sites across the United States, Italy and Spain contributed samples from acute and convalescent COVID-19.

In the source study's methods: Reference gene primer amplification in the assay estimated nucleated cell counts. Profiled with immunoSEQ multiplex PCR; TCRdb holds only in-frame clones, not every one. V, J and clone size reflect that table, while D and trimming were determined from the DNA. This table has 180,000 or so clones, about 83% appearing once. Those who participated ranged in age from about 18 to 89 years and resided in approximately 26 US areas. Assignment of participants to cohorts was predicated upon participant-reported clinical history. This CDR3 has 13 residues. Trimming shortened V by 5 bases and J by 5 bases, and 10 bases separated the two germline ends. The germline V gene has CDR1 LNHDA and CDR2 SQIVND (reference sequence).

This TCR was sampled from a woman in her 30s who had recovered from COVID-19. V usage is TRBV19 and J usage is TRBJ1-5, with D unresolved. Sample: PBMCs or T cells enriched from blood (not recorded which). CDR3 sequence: CASSPTSYQPQHF. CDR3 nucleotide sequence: TGTGCCAGTAGTCCCACGAGCTATCAGCCCCAGCATTTT.